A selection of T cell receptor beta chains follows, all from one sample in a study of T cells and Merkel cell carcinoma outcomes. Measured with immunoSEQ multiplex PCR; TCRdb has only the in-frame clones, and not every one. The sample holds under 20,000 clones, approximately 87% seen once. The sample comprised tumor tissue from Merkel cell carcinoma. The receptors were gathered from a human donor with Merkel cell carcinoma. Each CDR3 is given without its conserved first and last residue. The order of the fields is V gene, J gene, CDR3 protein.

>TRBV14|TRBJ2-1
ASSQAGEQRGPYNEQF
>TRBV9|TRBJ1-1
ASSWGAGAAEAF
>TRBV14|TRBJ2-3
ASSPLKRDSFTDTQY
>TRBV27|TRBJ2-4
ASSRVGMDQY
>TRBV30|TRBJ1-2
AWSVWGGSGYT
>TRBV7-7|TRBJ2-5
ASSLLGTGGQETQY
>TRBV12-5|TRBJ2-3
ASGVTDTQY
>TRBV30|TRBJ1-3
AWMDSGNTIY
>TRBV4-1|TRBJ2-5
ASSQDEGPSQETQY
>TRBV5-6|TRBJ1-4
ASSLLTGTRNEKLF
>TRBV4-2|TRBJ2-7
ASSQGGTTTYEQY
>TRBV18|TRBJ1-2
ASSPNPEGSGGYT
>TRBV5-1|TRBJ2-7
ASSARMTSGEGEQY
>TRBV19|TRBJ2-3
ASTPSGVEADTQY
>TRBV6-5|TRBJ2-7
ATTSGSGRGEQY
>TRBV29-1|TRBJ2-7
SVGRPGAGFHEQY
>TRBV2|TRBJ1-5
ASGRGYSNQPQH
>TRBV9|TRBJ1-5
ASSKGLDSPYSNQPQH
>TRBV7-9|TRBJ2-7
ASSLARVSGGPSYEQY
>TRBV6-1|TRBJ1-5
ASSERTGVIQPQH
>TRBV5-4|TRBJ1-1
ASSGRDRGNTEAF
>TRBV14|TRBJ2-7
ASSPDRILEY
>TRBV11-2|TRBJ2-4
ASSGQEGDIQY
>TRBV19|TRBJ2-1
ASSNPRLAGAVGEQF